This TCR beta chain comes out of a study of T cells after posttransplantation cyclophosphamide. Study-wide points: Recipient CMV seropositivity and CMV reactivation strongly tracked TRB clonality. Later blood repertoires were often dominated by clones from the donor CD8+ memory compartment. TRB overlap between skin or GI tissue T cells and blood was limited.

V lost 2 bases, J lost 7 bases, and 11 bases stayed unmatched. Germline assignment: CDR1 GTSNPN and CDR2 SVGIG (reference sequence). The CDR3 sequence is 17 residues long. In its sample, this clone was seen a few times. Its antigen is as yet unknown. On the day of bone marrow donation, the related graft donor provided peripheral blood. The repertoire was sequenced with immunoSEQ multiplex PCR; TCRdb's copy has only in-frame clones and lacks some. Sampling found 30,000 or so clones, none seen once. The chain employs TRBV30 and TRBJ1-4, with 12 positions matching TRBD1. Sequencing was carried out using PBMCs. The clonotype comes from a woman aged 25 to 39 in good health and a related stem cell transplant donor. This chain's CDR3 is CAWSSGTGGNLGEKLFF. In nucleotides, the CDR3 is TGTGCCTGGAGTTCCGGGACAGGGGGCAATCTGGGTGAAAAACTGTTTTTT.